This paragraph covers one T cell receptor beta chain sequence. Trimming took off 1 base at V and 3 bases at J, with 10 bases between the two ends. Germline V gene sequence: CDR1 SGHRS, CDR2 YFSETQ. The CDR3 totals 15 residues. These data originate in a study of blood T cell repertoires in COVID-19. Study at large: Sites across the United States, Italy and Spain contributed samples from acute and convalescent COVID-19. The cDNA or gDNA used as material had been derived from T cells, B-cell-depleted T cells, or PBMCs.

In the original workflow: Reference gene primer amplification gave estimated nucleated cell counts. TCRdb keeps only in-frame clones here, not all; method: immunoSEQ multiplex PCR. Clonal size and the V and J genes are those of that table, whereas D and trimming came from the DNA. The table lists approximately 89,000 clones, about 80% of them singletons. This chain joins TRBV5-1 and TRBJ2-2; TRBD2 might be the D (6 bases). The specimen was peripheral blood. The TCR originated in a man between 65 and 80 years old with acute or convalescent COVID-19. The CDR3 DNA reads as TGCGCCAGCAGCTTGAACAGCGGGCACACCGGGGAGCTGTTTTTT. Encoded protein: CASSLNSGHTGELFF.